A selection of T cell receptor beta chains follows, all from one sample in a study of identical twins. One entry per CDR3 protein, called by TCRdb with MiXCR from the 5' RACE reads. The sample carries 200,000 or so distinct CDR3 sequences, roughly 15% recorded once. The sample also formed part of further work on T cells expressing NK-cell markers.

The specimen sequenced was CD8+ T cells sorted from blood. These receptors were taken from a woman in her late teens or twenties in good health. Each CDR3 is given with its conserved first and last residue. A D gene is named only where the DNA matches it firmly. Clone size appears in some rows only: once, few, many, or a class for an expanded clone.

V gene	J gene	clone size	D gene	CDR3 DNA	CDR3 protein
TRBV7-8	TRBJ2-1	-	-	TGTGCCAGCAGCTTAGGGGGAGCTTTAGGGCAGTTCTTC	CASSLGGALGQFF
TRBV5-5	TRBJ1-5	many	-	TGTGCCAGCAGCTTGGTGTCAGGGATCGGTCAGCCCCAGCATTTT	CASSLVSGIGQPQHF
TRBV9	TRBJ1-3	few	-	TGTGCCAGCAGCGAATCCACAGGGAGTGGAAACACCATATATTTT	CASSESTGSGNTIYF
TRBV29-1	TRBJ2-7	-	-	TGCAGCGTGGTAGATATCGGCGAGCAGTACTTC	CSVVDIGEQYF
TRBV7-9	TRBJ1-2	few	TRBD1	TGTGCCAGCAGCCCAGGACAGGGGTTGCATGGCTACACCTTC	CASSPGQGLHGYTF
TRBV20-1	TRBJ2-7	-	TRBD2	TGCAGTGCTGATAGCGGGGGAAGCTCCTACGAGCAGTACTTC	CSADSGGSSYEQYF
TRBV11-2	TRBJ1-1	-	-	TGTGCCAGCAGTTCCATTATTGGGGGATCCACTGAAGCTTTCTTT	CASSSIIGGSTEAFF
TRBV12-5	TRBJ2-7	few	TRBD1	TGTGCTAGTGGTTTGCGGGACAGGGGACTCGAGCAGTACTTC	CASGLRDRGLEQYF
TRBV6-1	TRBJ2-3	few	TRBD2	TGTGCCAGCAGTGAAGGGCGGACTAGCGCCGTTAACACAGATACGCAGTATTTT	CASSEGRTSAVNTDTQYF
TRBV7-6	TRBJ2-7	-	TRBD2	TGTGCCAGCAGCCTAGCGGGCACACCGGGGGAGCAGTACTTC	CASSLAGTPGEQYF
TRBV20-1	TRBJ1-1	few	-	TGCAGTGCTAGAGACTCCGGGACGGGTAACACTGAAGCTTTCTTT	CSARDSGTGNTEAFF
TRBV6-2/TRBV6-3	TRBJ2-1	few	TRBD1	TGTGCCAGCAGTTGGGACAGGGGAGAAACGGAGCAGTTCTTC	CASSWDRGETEQFF
TRBV29-1	TRBJ2-2	-	-	TGCAGCGTTGTGCAGGCAGGGATAAACACCGGGGAGCTGTTTTTT	CSVVQAGINTGELFF
TRBV24-1	TRBJ2-2	few	TRBD1	TGTGCCACCAGTGAATCTAACAGGGGAAAGGCCGGGGAGCTGTTTTTT	CATSESNRGKAGELFF
TRBV7-2	TRBJ2-5	-	-	TGTGCCAGCAGCCTCCTTACTAGTGGGGAGACCCAGTACTTC	CASSLLTSGETQYF
TRBV15	TRBJ1-2	-	-	TGTGCCACCAGCGGCAGGGAAAACTATGGCTACACCTTC	CATSGRENYGYTF
TRBV29-1	TRBJ2-1	few	TRBD2	TGCAGCGCTAAGCGGGGGGGCCTAGATGAGCAGTTCTTC	CSAKRGGLDEQFF
TRBV14	TRBJ1-1	-	-	TGTGCCAGCAGCCAATACCGGAACACTGAAGCTTTCTTT	CASSQYRNTEAFF
TRBV5-6	TRBJ2-1	-	-	TGTGCCAGCAGCTTTGGGACGGTGGGGACGGGGAATGAGCAGTTCTTC	CASSFGTVGTGNEQFF
TRBV29-1	TRBJ2-1	-	-	TGCAGCGTTGAAGGAAAAGGGTTGGCTTATACCTACAATGAGCAGTTCTTC	CSVEGKGLAYTYNEQFF
TRBV29-1	TRBJ1-1	-	-	TGCAGCGTTGAAGATGCTGGAGACCCCAGCACTGAAGCTTTCTTT	CSVEDAGDPSTEAFF
TRBV7-9	TRBJ2-7	few	-	TGTGCCAGCAGCTTTTCTCGGGGCAGGGACGAGCAGTACTTC	CASSFSRGRDEQYF